A single sample is the source of the 13 T cell receptor beta chains below, sequenced in a study of blood T cell repertoires in COVID-19. TCRdb's table, derived via immunoSEQ multiplex PCR, lists solely in-frame clones and lacks some. Of about 120,000 clones listed, 85% were seen once; the top ten hold approximately 10%. Material for sequencing was peripheral blood. The receptor source for this set is an elderly man with acute or convalescent COVID-19.

The gene calls are TRBV19 and TRBJ2-1; 9 bases match TRBD2. Germline-derived CDR1 and CDR2 are LNHDA and SQIVND (reference sequence). After removal of 4 bases from V and 3 bases from J, the junction contained 4 bases not matched to a gene. This CDR3 has 15 residues. The CDR3 DNA sequence: TGTGCCAGTAGTACATTAGCGGGAGACTACAATGAGCAGTTCTTC. It translates to CASSTLAGDYNEQFF.

The chain recombines TRBV9 with TRBJ2-2; D may be TRBD1 (5 bases). This CDR3 spans 15 amino acids. V dropped 2 bases and J dropped 2 bases, with 10 bases sitting between them. The germline V gene encodes CDR1 SGDLS and CDR2 YYNGEE. This chain's CDR3 is CASSVRQGNTGELFF. The DNA of the CDR3 is TGTGCCAGCAGCGTGCGGCAGGGTAACACCGGGGAGCTGTTTTTT.

V gene TRBV7-9 combines with J gene TRBJ2-7, with TRBD1 identical over 9 bases. The CDR3 loop spans 13 amino acids. Germline V CDR1 and CDR2: SEHNR, FQNEAQ (reference sequence). The V segment lost 1 base and the J segment 11 bases; nucleotides outside the gene matches: 6. The CDR3 DNA follows: TGTGCCAGCAGCTTAGAAGGACAGGGGCGGGAGTACTTC. The encoded protein is CASSLEGQGREYF.

The chain employs TRBV29-1 and TRBJ1-1; D is possibly TRBD1 (6 bases). The CDR3 contains 15 residues. Looked up from germline, CDR1 is SQVTM and CDR2 is ANQGSEA. Trimming left V 0 bases short and J 3 bases short, with 14 bases between. CDR3 DNA sequence: TGCAGCGTTGAAGATGGGGGCCGATCGGACACTGAAGCTTTCTTT. Protein: CSVEDGGRSDTEAFF.

This sequence joins TRBV28 and TRBJ1-4, with D uncertain. Per the germline V gene, CDR1 is MDHEN and CDR2 is SYDVKM. This CDR3 has 10 amino acids. V was clipped by 11 bases and J by 4 bases, with 5 bases between them. The CDR3 region has the DNA TGTGCCGTTTATAATGAAAAACTGTTTTTT. It codes for CAVYNEKLFF.

The V gene is TRBV5-1, the J gene TRBJ2-3, with TRBD2 matching over 14 bases. This CDR3 has 16 amino acids. Looked up from germline, CDR1 is SGHRS and CDR2 is YFSETQ. Trimming removed 0 bases from V and 8 bases from J; junction bases left unmatched: 5. The CDR3 bases are TGCGCCAGCAGCTTGGCCCCGGGACTAGCGGGGGTTACGCAGTATTTT. Its protein product is CASSLAPGLAGVTQYF. The whole variable domain, filled in from reference TRBV5-1 and TRBJ2-3, reads KAGVTQTPRYLIKTRGQQVTLSCSPISGHRSVSWYQQTPGQGLQFLFEYFSETQRNKGNFPGRFSGRQFSNSRSEMNVSTLELGDSALYLCASSLAPGLAGVTQYFGPGTRLTVL.

This chain links TRBV19 with TRBJ2-7; tentative D call: TRBD1 (6 bases). Germline V gene sequence: CDR1 LNHDA, CDR2 SQIVND (reference sequence). CDR3 length: 15 residues. V lost 1 base and J 2 bases, leaving 12 bases between the germline ends. This CDR3 reads CASSIGPDSTYEQYF. In DNA form, the CDR3 reads TGTGCCAGTAGTATAGGTCCGGACAGTACCTACGAGCAGTACTTC.

The chain uses TRBV5-1 and TRBJ1-1; D ambiguous. The CDR3 runs to 13 residues. Per the germline V gene, CDR1 is SGHRS and CDR2 is YFSETQ. V was cut by 0 bases and J by 11 bases, with 14 bases left in between. This CDR3 reads CASSLVAPKEAFF. The DNA of the CDR3 is TGCGCCAGCAGCTTGGTGGCTCCAAAGGAGGCTTTCTTT.

This clone was recorded a few times. J is TRBJ1-1 and V is TRBV5-4, with TRBD1 as a possible D gene (5 bases). This CDR3 is built from 13 residues. V was clipped by 7 bases and J by 2 bases, with 12 bases between them. In germline, CDR1 is SGHNT, CDR2 YYREEE (reference sequence). The CDR3 protein is CASAMTENTEAFF. CDR3 bases: TGTGCCAGCGCGATGACAGAAAACACTGAAGCTTTCTTT. The complete variable domain, with remaining parts taken from reference TRBV5-4 and TRBJ1-1, reads ETGVTQSPTHLIKTRGQQVTLRCSSQSGHNTVSWYQQALGQGPQFIFQYYREEENGRGNFPPRFSGLQFPNYSSELNVNALELDDSALYLCASAMTENTEAFFGQGTRLTVV.

The CDR3 DNA reads as TGTGCCAGCAGTGACAACAGGGGGCTTTACAATGAGCAGTTCTTC. It codes for CASSDNRGLYNEQFF. The gene calls are TRBV6-1 and TRBJ2-1, with 9 bases aligning to TRBD1. Trimming cost V 3 bases and J 4 bases; bases outside gene matches: 4. CDR1 is MNHNS and CDR2 is SASEGT in the germline V gene. The CDR3 has 15 amino acids.

This sequence joins TRBV5-1 and TRBJ2-3; 9 bases agree with TRBD2. CDR1 SGHRS and CDR2 YFSETQ come from the germline V gene. The J segment lost 3 bases and the V segment lost 3 bases, leaving 2 bases of the junction unmatched. This CDR3 is built from 14 residues. In DNA form, the CDR3 reads TGCGCCAGCAGCTCGGGACTAGCAACAGATACGCAGTATTTT. This encodes CASSSGLATDTQYF.

The chain links TRBV10-3 to TRBJ2-3; the match to TRBD2 covers 14 bases. This CDR3 comprises 16 residues. Germline-derived CDR1 and CDR2 are ENHRY and SYGVKD. Unmatched junction bases numbered 4, after V lost 4 bases and J lost 4 bases. This CDR3 is CAISGRLAGGADTQYF. In DNA form, the CDR3 reads TGTGCCATCAGTGGACGACTAGCGGGGGGGGCAGATACGCAGTATTTT.

This chain links TRBV23-1 with TRBJ2-4, with TRBD1 matching 10 bases. Being an ORF, TRBV23-1 has a function that is uncertain. This CDR3 contains 16 residues. V trimming: 4 bases; J trimming: 7 bases; junction bases outside the gene matches: 10. The CDR3 loop reads CASSPGGTGDRNIQYF. The CDR3, as DNA: TGCGCCAGCAGTCCCGGAGGGACAGGGGATCGGAACATTCAGTACTTC.